Below are 14 T cell receptor beta chains sequenced from a single sample in a study of response to subunit inactivated influenza vaccine. TCRdb re-called the RT-PCR reads through MiXCR, storing one row per CDR3 protein. The table has hundreds of thousands of distinct CDR3 sequences, around 13% seen once. This sample comprised PBMCs from blood, obtained approximately 15 days before vaccination. The origin of the receptors is a man aged 45-65 years who received an inactivated influenza vaccine.

The rearrangement links TRBV5-6 to TRBJ2-1; 10 positions match TRBD2. From germline, CDR1 is SGHDT and CDR2 YYEEEE. The CDR3 loop spans 14 amino acids. V was clipped by 4 bases and J by 8 bases; unmatched bases: 6. The CDR3 is CASSRSSGSDEQFF. The CDR3 DNA reads TGTGCCAGCAGCCGTTCTAGCGGGAGCGATGAGCAGTTCTTC.

This clonotype was observed a few times. The gene calls are TRBV12-3 or TRBV12-4 and TRBJ1-3; no firm D call. This CDR3 region has 14 residues. V lost 3 bases to trimming and J lost 2 bases, with 8 bases between them. The CDR3 DNA is TGTGCCAGCAGTTTTTTGGGGACTGGAAACACCATATATTTT. Its translation is CASSFLGTGNTIYF.

This clonotype was seen only a few times. The J gene is TRBJ2-3, the V gene TRBV20-1; D is possibly TRBD1 or TRBD2 (5 bases each). The germline V gene has CDR1 DFQATT and CDR2 SNEGSKA (reference sequence). Trimming shortened V by 5 bases and J by 3 bases, and 27 bases separated the two germline ends. CDR3 size: 18 residues. The CDR3 is CSAVRVWFEGEGTDTQYF. CDR3 nucleotides: TGCAGTGCTGTAAGAGTTTGGTTTGAGGGAGAGGGGACAGATACGCAGTATTTT.

The J gene is TRBJ2-3, the V gene TRBV12-3 or TRBV12-4; TRBD1 aligns across 8 bases. The CDR3 is 17 amino acids. V lost 2 bases, J lost 2 bases, and 9 bases stayed unmatched. CDR3 amino acids: CASSLPGQGYSTDTQYF. The CDR3 DNA reads as TGTGCCAGCAGTTTACCCGGACAGGGATACTCCACAGATACGCAGTATTTT.

As for this clonotype: This sequence may be a read error, since a much larger clone differs from it by one base. The chain employs TRBV20-1 and TRBJ2-3; D call uncertain. The CDR3 loop spans 12 amino acids. Germline V CDR1 and CDR2: DFQATT, SNEGSKA (reference sequence). V shed 2 bases and J shed 5 bases, with 8 bases lying between them. The CDR3 protein is CSARRPGDTQYF. The CDR3 DNA follows: TGCAGTGCTAGACGCCCTGGAGATACGCAGTATTTT.

In its sample, this clonotype was seen a few times. The chain has TRBV5-1 and TRBJ2-5; 8 nucleotides line up with TRBD1. Trimming cost V 1 base and J 4 bases; bases outside gene matches: 6. Germline values: CDR1 SGHRS, CDR2 YFSETQ. The CDR3 covers 15 residues. The DNA for the CDR3 is TGCGCCAGCAGCTTGCTTCAGGGGGCCGGAGAGACCCAGTACTTC. Its protein is CASSLLQGAGETQYF.

The CDR3 nucleotides read TGTGCCAGCAGCGTAGAGATAGACGACGAGCAGTACTTC. Its translation is CASSVEIDDEQYF. The chain uses TRBV9 and TRBJ2-7, with no clear D. The CDR3 extends over 13 amino acids. In germline, CDR1 is SGDLS, CDR2 YYNGEE. V was pared by 0 bases and J by 5 bases, with 9 bases between.

The rearrangement uses TRBV25-1 and TRBJ2-7, with D possibly matching TRBD2 (5 bases). Trimming stripped 4 bases from V and 2 bases from J, with 24 bases between. The CDR3 spans 18 residues. Germline CDR1 MGHDK, CDR2 SYGVNS. Here the CDR3 reads CASSGPTLGSQSTYEQYF. CDR3 DNA: TGTGCCAGCAGTGGCCCGACCCTAGGGAGCCAATCAACCTACGAGCAGTACTTC.

This chain joins TRBV29-1 and TRBJ1-2; TRBD1 aligns across 7 bases. The CDR3 extends over 13 amino acids. Germline trimming cut 3 bases from V and 5 bases from J; bases unmatched to any gene: 6. Germline CDR1 and CDR2: SQVTM and ANQGSEA. This CDR3 reads CSVDPTGRYGYTF. The CDR3 DNA follows: TGCAGCGTTGATCCGACAGGGCGGTATGGCTACACCTTC.

The chain employs TRBV20-1 and TRBJ2-2; 8 positions match TRBD2. Trimming removed 5 bases from V and 8 bases from J; junction bases left unmatched: 13. This CDR3 spans 15 amino acids. The germline gives CDR1 DFQATT, CDR2 SNEGSKA (reference sequence). In nucleotides, the CDR3 is TGCAGTGCTCCCCGGGCTAGCGGGCGGGGGGGGGAGCTGTTTTTT. It translates to CSAPRASGRGGELFF.

Concerning this clonotype itself: Sequence at one end of the junction differs from germline and may be a read error. This chain links TRBV5-1 with TRBJ2-7, with 9 bases identical to TRBD1. The CDR3 is 16 residues long. Germline V gene lookup returns CDR1 SGHRS and CDR2 YFSETQ. DNA of the CDR3: TGCGCCGGCAGCTTACAGCCGGGACAGGGCTCCTACGAGCAGTACTTC. Its translation is CAGSLQPGQGSYEQYF.

This clonotype was detected many times. The chain has TRBV2 and TRBJ2-3; tentatively, D is TRBD2 (6 bases). The germline V and J ends were trimmed by 8 bases and 1 base, with 7 bases remaining between them. There are 12 residues in the CDR3. Germline V CDR1 and CDR2: SNHLY, FYNNEI. DNA for the CDR3: TGTGCCAGCGGGGAGGGCACAGATACGCAGTATTTT. It specifies CASGEGTDTQYF.

The rearrangement links TRBV7-8 to TRBJ2-5; D possibly matches TRBD1 or TRBD2 (5 bases each). CDR1 SGHVS and CDR2 FQNEAQ come from the germline V gene. The CDR3 length is 14 residues. V was cut by 5 bases and J by 5 bases, with 15 bases left in between. The CDR3 bases are TGTGCCAGCAGCCAGGCGTGGGGGAGTGAGACCCAGTACTTC. It codes for CASSQAWGSETQYF.

This clonotype was counted a few times. CDR3 amino acids: CASSSFGSYPQHF. CDR3 DNA: TGTGCCAGCAGCTCCTTCGGGAGTTACCCCCAGCATTTT. The chain joins TRBV7-2 to TRBJ1-5; D not certain. The CDR3 has 13 amino acids. V was shortened by 4 bases and J by 10 bases, with 14 bases between the two germline ends. Germline V lookup: CDR1 SGHTA, CDR2 FQGNSA.